This entry lists 16 T cell receptor beta chains sequenced from one sample in a study of CD8+CD57+ T cells in acquired aplastic anemia. It was genomic DNA that served as the template for profiling TCR beta VDJ and CDR3. TCRdb reanalysed the reads using MiXCR and keeps one entry per CDR3 protein. The sample shows around 170,000 distinct CDR3 sequences, around 60% of them seen only once. The sequenced sample consisted of sorted CD4+, CD8+, or CD8+CD57+ T cells (not recorded which) from PBMCs. The origin of the receptors is a human donor in good health.

The sample holds many counts of this clonotype. The genes are TRBV12-3 or TRBV12-4 and TRBJ2-5; the D gene is possibly TRBD2 (6 bases). V was clipped by 2 bases and J by 4 bases, with 14 bases between them. The length of the CDR3 is 15 residues. CDR3 sequence reads: CASSLWGVGGETQYF. In DNA, the CDR3 is TGTGCCAGCAGTTTATGGGGGGTGGGTGGAGAGACCCAGTACTTC.

The V gene is TRBV20-1, the J gene TRBJ2-1, with 12 bases lining up with TRBD2. The CDR3 loop spans 15 amino acids. The V and J ends lost 3 bases and 9 bases, in that order; junction bases with no gene match: 9. Germline values: CDR1 DFQATT, CDR2 SNEGSKA (reference sequence). CDR3 loop: CSASLLAGGFSEQFF. The CDR3 DNA reads as TGCAGTGCTAGTCTCCTAGCGGGGGGGTTTAGTGAGCAGTTCTTC.

The genes are TRBV10-3 and TRBJ1-2, with 12 bases lining up with TRBD1. The CDR3 totals 16 residues. V trimming: 2 bases; J trimming: 5 bases; junction bases outside the gene matches: 6. Germline loops: CDR1 ENHRY, CDR2 SYGVKD. CDR3 sequence reads: CAISEPGQGAWYGYTF. The CDR3 DNA follows: TGTGCCATCAGTGAGCCGGGACAGGGGGCATGGTATGGCTACACCTTC.

A single count supports this clonotype. The CDR3 nucleotides read TGTGCCACCAGGGGGTCGGCGAACACCGGGGAGCTGTTTTTT. The encoded protein is CATRGSANTGELFF. This chain uses TRBV24-1 with TRBJ2-2; no definite D call. This CDR3 has 14 amino acids. The germline gives CDR1 KGHDR, CDR2 SFDVKD. The ends were cut back, 7 bases at V and 0 bases at J, with 8 bases in the middle.

V is TRBV2 and J is TRBJ2-5; TRBD1 agrees at 7 bases. Germline loops: CDR1 SNHLY, CDR2 FYNNEI. V shed 5 bases, J shed 2 bases, and the junction held 11 bases outside the gene matches. There are 16 residues in the CDR3. In DNA, the CDR3 is TGTGCCAGCAGTCCTTCTTATGGGGACAGACAAGAGACCCAGTACTTC. It codes for CASSPSYGDRQETQYF.

In its sample, this clonotype was seen a few times. The chain carries TRBV9 and TRBJ2-7; D uncertain. Germline V gene lookup returns CDR1 SGDLS and CDR2 YYNGEE. The CDR3 runs to 12 residues. Trimming removed 3 bases from V and 8 bases from J, with 12 bases in between. The CDR3 sequence: CASSGANSQQYF. The CDR3 nucleotides read TGTGCCAGCAGCGGGGCGAATAGCCAGCAGTACTTC.

The V gene is TRBV6-4, the J gene TRBJ1-5, with D uncertain. Trimming removed 2 bases from V and 8 bases from J, with 10 bases in between. In germline, CDR1 is MRHNA, CDR2 SNTAGT. The CDR3 sequence is 13 residues long. The CDR3 bases are TGTGCCAGCAGTGACACAGCCCGGGAGCCCCAGCATTTT. It is translated as CASSDTAREPQHF.

There are many counts of this clonotype. CDR3 residues: CASTTGRRETQYF. The CDR3 nucleotides read TGTGCCAGCACTACTGGACGGAGGGAGACCCAGTACTTC. The genes are TRBV2 and TRBJ2-5, with D tentatively TRBD2 (5 bases). The germline CDR1 and CDR2 sequences are SNHLY and FYNNEI. V lost 7 bases to trimming and J lost 5 bases, with 14 bases between them. The CDR3 loop spans 13 amino acids. The variable domain in full, completed from reference TRBV2 and TRBJ2-5, reads EPEVTQTPSHQVTQMGQEVILRCVPISNHLYFYWYRQILGQKVEFLVSFYNNEISEKSEIFDDQFSVERPDGSNFTLKIRSTKLEDSAMYFCASTTGRRETQYFGPGTRLLVL.

This chain's CDR3 is CATSDRQGRENTGELFF. As DNA, the CDR3 is TGTGCCACCAGTGATCGACAGGGTAGGGAAAACACCGGGGAGCTGTTTTTT. The genes are TRBV24-1 and TRBJ2-2, with TRBD1 identical over 7 bases. The CDR3 is 17 residues long. Germline V CDR1 and CDR2: KGHDR, SFDVKD. After removal of 3 bases from V and 2 bases from J, the junction contained 8 bases not matched to a gene.

The rearrangement uses TRBV29-1 and TRBJ1-5, with a possible D match to TRBD1 (6 bases). CDR3 size: 12 residues. The germline CDR1 and CDR2 sequences are SQVTM and ANQGSEA. Trimming cost V 7 bases and J 14 bases, with 21 bases left between them. CDR3 loop: CSAKTGTSYEHF. The DNA for the CDR3 is TGCAGCGCAAAGACAGGAACAAGCTACGAGCATTTT.

As concerns this clonotype: A single base separates this from a much larger clone, so it may be a read error. The V and J genes are TRBV9 and TRBJ1-4; D gene unclear. Germline lookup yields CDR1 SGDLS and CDR2 YYNGEE. Trimming stripped 1 base from V and 0 bases from J, with 7 bases between. This CDR3 region has 15 residues. DNA for the CDR3: TGTGCCAGCAGCGTAAAGCCTGCAACTAATGAAAAACTGTTTTTT. Encoded protein: CASSVKPATNEKLFF.

The chain joins TRBV2 to TRBJ2-7; 10 bases fit TRBD1. Unmatched junction bases numbered 4, after V lost 6 bases and J lost 2 bases. The CDR3 sequence is 14 residues long. From germline, CDR1 is SNHLY and CDR2 FYNNEI. The CDR3, as DNA: TGTGCCAGCAGCTCGGACAGGGGGACCTACGAGCAGTACTTC. This encodes CASSSDRGTYEQYF.

The chain links TRBV15 to TRBJ1-6; D might be TRBD1 (6 bases). The CDR3 is made up of 14 amino acids. Germline CDR1 and CDR2: LNHNV and YYDKDF (reference sequence). The V end was cut by 5 bases, the J end by 12 bases, with 17 bases between. The CDR3 sequence: CATSSKGGGGPLHF. DNA of the CDR3: TGTGCCACCAGCTCGAAAGGGGGTGGGGGACCCCTCCACTTT. The whole variable domain, filled in from reference TRBV15 and TRBJ1-6, reads DAMVIQNPRYQVTQFGKPVTLSCSQTLNHNVMYWYQQKSSQAPKLLFHYYDKDFNNEADTPDNFQSRRPNTSFCFLDIRSPGLGDTAMYLCATSSKGGGGPLHFGNGTRLTVT.

The chain uses TRBV20-1 and TRBJ2-6; 7 nucleotides agree with TRBD1. Germline CDR1 and CDR2: DFQATT and SNEGSKA (reference sequence). The CDR3 is 16 residues long. V was pared by 6 bases and J by 0 bases, with 8 bases of the junction left unmatched. CDR3: CSAKRDSFSGANVLTF. The CDR3 DNA reads as TGCAGTGCCAAGAGGGACAGTTTCTCTGGGGCCAACGTCCTGACTTTC.

V usage is TRBV3-1 and J usage is TRBJ1-1, with 9 bases fitting TRBD1. The CDR3 consists of 20 residues. With V trimmed by 2 bases and J by 3 bases, 19 bases remained unmatched. Germline CDR1 reads LGHDT; CDR2 reads YNNKEL (reference sequence). This chain's CDR3 is CASSQFLKLRDREGDTEAFF. Written as DNA, the CDR3 is TGTGCCAGCAGCCAATTCCTAAAGTTAAGGGACAGGGAAGGAGACACTGAAGCTTTCTTT.

The chain is built from TRBV29-1 and TRBJ2-3; the D is unclear. Germline lookup yields CDR1 SQVTM and CDR2 ANQGSEA. Trimming took off 5 bases at V and 0 bases at J, with 6 bases between the two ends. This CDR3 has 12 amino acids. The CDR3 bases are TGCAGCGTTACCCCTAGCACAGATACGCAGTATTTT. Protein product: CSVTPSTDTQYF.